Listed below are T cell receptor beta chains from one sample, sequenced in a study of blood T cell repertoires in COVID-19. TCRdb keeps only in-frame clones here, not all; method: immunoSEQ multiplex PCR. The data contain fewer than 700,000 clones, 85% to 90% of them singletons. The sequenced sample was peripheral blood. These receptors all come from a woman in her forties or fifties with COVID-19, enrolled during active disease. Each CDR3 is given with its conserved first and last residue. A D gene is named only where the DNA matches it firmly. Where a row states a size, it is once, few, many or the class of an expanded clone; other rows omit it.

>TRBV4-1|-|TRBD1|TRBJ1-2
TGCGCCAGCAGCCAAGAGGTTAGACAGGGCGGGTATGGCTACACCTTC
CASSQEVRQGGYGYTF
>TRBV5-8|-|-|TRBJ2-3
TGTGCCAGCAGCTTCGACACCCGCACAGATACGCAGTATTTT
CASSFDTRTDTQYF
>TRBV23-1|once|-|TRBJ2-4
TGCGCCAGCAGTCACCAGGGGACAGCCAAAAACATTCAGTACTTC
CASSHQGTAKNIQYF
>TRBV25-1|-|-|TRBJ2-2
TGTGCCAGCCGGCAGGGGCTCGCCGGGGAGCTGTTTTTT
CASRQGLAGELFF
>TRBV19|-|-|TRBJ1-3
TGTGCCAGTAGTACTCAACAGGGACCTGGAAACACCATATATTTT
CASSTQQGPGNTIYF
>TRBV30|-|-|TRBJ2-3
TGTGCCTGGAGCCCGGGGGCAGATACGCAGTATTTT
CAWSPGADTQYF
>TRBV11-2|-|TRBD1|TRBJ1-2
TGTGCCAGCAGCTCCACTCCGGGACAGGGGAACTATGGCTACACCTTC
CASSSTPGQGNYGYTF
>TRBV7-3|-|TRBD1|TRBJ1-2
TGTGCCAGCAGCCCAGAAGGGGCGACAGGGGGCTACACCTTC
CASSPEGATGGYTF
>TRBV9|-|TRBD2|TRBJ2-3
TGTGCCAGCAGCGTTAGCGGGGGGGCCGGGGATACGCAGTATTTT
CASSVSGGAGDTQYF
>TRBV4-1|-|TRBD2|TRBJ2-3
TGCGCCAGCAGCCAACTCCTTAGGCGGGGGACCACAGATACGCAGTATTTT
CASSQLLRRGTTDTQYF
>TRBV19|-|TRBD1|TRBJ1-2
TGTGCCAGTAGTATCGGACAGGGGAAGGGCTACACCTTC
CASSIGQGKGYTF
>TRBV9|-|-|TRBJ1-4
TGTGCCAGCAGCGCCTGGGGACAACCTAATGAAAAACTGTTTTTT
CASSAWGQPNEKLFF
>TRBV7-3|-|TRBD2|TRBJ2-1
TGTGCCAGCAGCTTAAATAGCGGGGGGGCTGAATATGAGCAGTTCTTC
CASSLNSGGAEYEQFF
>TRBV1|-|-|TRBJ1-2
TGCACCAGCAGCCAGGGACTAATACCGGGACAGGGCTATGGCTACACCTTC
CTSSQGLIPGQGYGYTF
>TRBV5-1|-|-|TRBJ1-5
TGCGCCAGCAGCTTGAGCGGAGGGAGTAGCAATCAGCCCCAGCATTTT
CASSLSGGSSNQPQHF
>TRBV5-1|-|-|TRBJ1-2
TGCGCCAGCAGCGCGGGGGCAGACCAAGGCTACACCTTC
CASSAGADQGYTF
>TRBV20-1|-|-|TRBJ1-1
TGCAGTGCTAGAGATGAGACTGAAGCTTTCTTT
CSARDETEAFF
>TRBV18|-|-|TRBJ1-3
TGTGCCAGCTCACCTTCGTCGATCAGCTCTGGAAACACCATATATTTT
CASSPSSISSGNTIYF
>TRBV4-1|-|-|TRBJ1-3
TGCGCCAGCAGCCAAGTCCACAGGGAGACTGGAAACACCATATATTTT
CASSQVHRETGNTIYF
>TRBV7-8|few|TRBD1|TRBJ2-3
TGTGCCAGCAGCTTCCTAGGCGGACAGGGGAGCACAGATACGCAGTATTTT
CASSFLGGQGSTDTQYF
>TRBV20-1|-|-|TRBJ1-2
TGCAGTGCTAGTGGCGGGAACTATGGCTACACCTTC
CSASGGNYGYTF
>TRBV6-5|few|-|TRBJ1-1
TGTGCCAGCAGCGGGACAACTGAAGCTTTCTTT
CASSGTTEAFF
>TRBV19|-|-|TRBJ1-5
TGTGCCAGTAGTATAGATCAGACAGCACCCCAGCATTTT
CASSIDQTAPQHF
>TRBV19|-|TRBD2|TRBJ2-1
TGTGCCAGTAGTATAAGCGAGCGGGGGGCTTGGAATGAGCAGTTCTTC
CASSISERGAWNEQFF
>TRBV2|-|TRBD1|TRBJ1-2
TGTGCCAGCAGGATTCAACGACAGGGTGGTGGCTACACCTTC
CASRIQRQGGGYTF
>TRBV9|-|TRBD2|TRBJ2-2
TGTGCCAGCAGCGTAAACCCCTTGGCGGGGGGAAGAACCGGGGAGCTGTTTTTT
CASSVNPLAGGRTGELFF
>TRBV30|-|TRBD1|TRBJ1-1
TGTGCCTGGAACAGGGGCCGGCTCGAAGCTTTCTTT
CAWNRGRLEAFF
>TRBV29-1|few|TRBD1|TRBJ1-1
TGCAGCGTTGTCCGGGACAGGGGTACTGAAGCTTTCTTT
CSVVRDRGTEAFF
>TRBV2|-|-|TRBJ1-6
TGTGGTACGCAGGGGCTCGGTAATTCACCCCTCCACTTT
CGTQGLGNSPLHF
>TRBV12-3/TRBV12-4|-|-|TRBJ2-7
TGTGCCAGCAGTTTAGGTCTCTACGAGCAGTACTTC
CASSLGLYEQYF
>TRBV4-1|-|TRBD1|TRBJ1-2
TGCGCCAGCAGCCAAGAACCACAGGGGTTTGTCTATGGCTACACCTTC
CASSQEPQGFVYGYTF
>TRBV3-1/TRBV3-2|-|-|TRBJ1-6
TGTGCCAGCAGCCAAGATCGGAGCTCACCCCTCCACTTT
CASSQDRSSPLHF
>TRBV5-4|-|-|TRBJ2-7
TGTGCCAGCACCGTACAGGGTTCGGGTGAGCAGTACTTC
CASTVQGSGEQYF
>TRBV19|-|-|TRBJ1-3
TGTGCCAGTAGTATCGGGGACACAGGAAACACCATATATTTT
CASSIGDTGNTIYF
>TRBV2|-|TRBD1|TRBJ1-5
TGTGCCAGCAGCCACAGGGGAAATCAGCCCCAGCATTTT
CASSHRGNQPQHF
>TRBV7-8|-|-|TRBJ1-2
TGTGCCAGCAGCCGCCGCGGGACGACCTATGGCTACACCTTC
CASSRRGTTYGYTF
>TRBV5-6|once|TRBD2|TRBJ2-3
TGTGCCAGCAGCCCCCTCAGCGGGGGAACAGATACGCAGTATTTT
CASSPLSGGTDTQYF
>TRBV28|-|-|TRBJ2-6
TGTGCCGGCCAATCTGGGGCCAACGTCCTGACTTTC
CAGQSGANVLTF
>TRBV12-3/TRBV12-4|-|-|TRBJ1-2
TGTGCCAGCAGTTTTCGACAGGACGCAACCTTC
CASSFRQDATF
>TRBV7-9|-|TRBD1|TRBJ1-2
TGTGCCAGCAGCCTTACAGGGGGGAACTATGGCTACACCTTC
CASSLTGGNYGYTF
>TRBV20-1|-|-|TRBJ1-2
TGCAGTGCTAGTTCTAATTATGGCTACACCTTC
CSASSNYGYTF
>TRBV19|-|-|TRBJ1-2
TGTGCCAGTAGTAATAGCTATGACTATGGCTACACCTTC
CASSNSYDYGYTF
>TRBV3-1/TRBV3-2|-|-|TRBJ1-1
TGTGCCAGCAGCCACAGCGAACTGATGAACACTGAAGCTTTCTTT
CASSHSELMNTEAFF
>TRBV10-2|-|TRBD1|TRBJ1-2
TGCGCCAGCAGTCAAGACAGGGAGAGCTATGGCTACACCTTC
CASSQDRESYGYTF
>TRBV27|-|-|TRBJ1-2
TGTGCCAGCAGGACCGGAGGCTATGGCTACACCTTC
CASRTGGYGYTF
>TRBV2|-|-|TRBJ2-6
TGTGCCAGCAGTGACTGGCGGGGACTTAATAGCTCTGGGGCCAACGTCCTGACTTTC
CASSDWRGLNSSGANVLTF
>TRBV5-1|-|-|TRBJ2-6
TGCGCCAGCAGGCAGGGATCCCCTGGGGCCAACGTCCTGACTTTC
CASRQGSPGANVLTF
>TRBV6-4|-|-|TRBJ2-3
TGTGCCAGCAGTGATGAGGGCCGAGCGAGTCCGCAGTATTTT
CASSDEGRASPQYF
>TRBV5-5|-|-|TRBJ2-2
TGTGCCAGCAGCTTGGCCAGGTCAAGCACCGGGGAGCTGTTTTTT
CASSLARSSTGELFF